This TCR beta chain was profiled in a study of blood T cell repertoires in COVID-19. Original processing methods: Reference gene primer amplification gave nucleated cell count estimates. Some clones are missing from TCRdb's copy, which holds only in-frame ones; the method was immunoSEQ multiplex PCR. V and J calls and clone size are copied from that table; D and trimming were computed from the DNA. The table lists 100,000 to 150,000 clones, about 80% of them singletons, with 20% to 30% in the top ten. Germline CDR1 and CDR2: MRHNA and SNTAGT. V was pared by 9 bases and J by 0 bases, with 11 bases of the junction left unmatched. The CDR3 has 16 residues.

V gene TRBV6-4 combines with J gene TRBJ1-5, with TRBD1 matching 7 bases. The sequence came from a human donor in a cohort sampled during active COVID-19. Material for sequencing was peripheral blood. The CDR3: CASMTGQVYSNQPQHF. DNA for the CDR3: TGTGCCAGTATGACAGGGCAGGTGTATAGCAATCAGCCCCAGCATTTT.